The 19 T cell receptor beta chains below all came from one sample that was sequenced in a study of T cells in Graves' hyperthyroidism and ophthalmopathy. Amplified TCR beta CDR3 regions came from RNA transcripts. An initial round of RT-PCR targeting the TCR CDR3 relied on the HTBI primer set. TCRdb re-analysed the multiplex PCR reads in MiXCR, keeping a single row per CDR3 protein. The sample consists of fewer than 750,000 distinct CDR3 sequences, about 43% of them appearing once. Sequenced input: peripheral blood or thyroid tissue (not recorded which). These receptors were taken from a woman younger than 30 with Graves' hyperthyroidism.

This chain connects TRBV7-3 to TRBJ2-3, with D possibly TRBD1 on 5 matching bases. CDR1 and CDR2 from the germline V gene are SGHTA and FQGTGA. CDR3 length: 13 residues. Deletions cut 2 bases from V and 7 bases from J, with 10 bases between. The CDR3 here is CASSLERQNTQYF. The CDR3 nucleotides are TGTGCCAGCAGCTTAGAACGACAGAATACGCAGTATTTT.

This clonotype occurred many times. The chain has TRBV11-3 and TRBJ2-7; the D is unclear. CDR1 is SGHNT and CDR2 is YENEEA in the germline V gene. Trimming took 2 bases from V and 3 from J, leaving 11 bases between them. The CDR3 extends over 14 amino acids. The CDR3 nucleotides read TGTGCCAGCAGCTTAACACTACTAAGCTACGAGCAGTACTTC. Its protein product is CASSLTLLSYEQYF.

A remark on this clonotype: One end of the junction varies from germline; a read error may be responsible. The gene calls are TRBV27 and TRBJ2-6; 9 bases match TRBD1. The CDR3 loop spans 19 amino acids. CDR1 is MNHEY, CDR2 SMNVEV, per germline (reference sequence). In DNA form, the CDR3 reads TGTGCCAGCAGTTTATTTCCGGGGACAGGGCCGTTAGGGGCCAACGTCCTGGCTTTC. This sequence encodes CASSLFPGTGPLGANVLAF.

About this clonotype: At one of its ends the junction is not consistent with the germline gene, which may arise from a read error. J is TRBJ2-5 and V is TRBV5-1, with 8 bases that match TRBD1. The CDR3 totals 16 residues. CDR1 SGHRS and CDR2 YFSETQ come from the germline V gene. CDR3 residues: CASSYVTGGKQETQYF. In DNA form, the CDR3 reads TGTGCCAGCAGCTACGTTACAGGGGGGAAACAAGAGACCCAGTACTTC.

The chain links TRBV12-3 or TRBV12-4 to TRBJ2-5, with no clear D. The V and J ends lost 6 bases and 1 base respectively, with 12 bases between them. The CDR3 runs 14 residues. CDR3 sequence reads: CASSPGWAQETQYF. In DNA form, the CDR3 reads TGTGCCAGCAGCCCCGGTTGGGCCCAAGAGACCCAGTACTTC.

The rearrangement uses TRBV19 and TRBJ2-5; possible D gene TRBD2, 6 bases. The germline CDR1 and CDR2 sequences are LNHDA and SQIVND (reference sequence). V gave up 5 bases and J gave up 4 bases, with 17 bases separating them. The CDR3 extends over 15 amino acids. CDR3 in amino acids: CASSVGGGERETQYF. The CDR3 DNA reads as TGTGCCAGTAGTGTAGGAGGAGGGGAACGAGAGACCCAGTACTTC.

The genes are TRBV4-3 and TRBJ1-1; perhaps TRBD1 as D (6 bases). Trimming cost V 4 bases and J 0 bases, with 15 bases left between them. Per the germline V gene, CDR1 is LGHNA and CDR2 is YSLEER. The CDR3 covers 16 residues. The CDR3 protein is CASSLKLTGLNTEAFF. In DNA form, the CDR3 reads TGCGCCAGCAGCCTAAAACTGACAGGTTTGAACACTGAAGCTTTCTTT.

This clonotype was seen many times. The gene calls are TRBV11-3 and TRBJ2-7; a weak D match, TRBD1 (6 bases). V lost 5 bases and J 4 bases, leaving 27 bases between the germline ends. CDR3 length: 18 amino acids. Looked up from germline, CDR1 is SGHNT and CDR2 is YENEEA. The CDR3 reads CASSPSLAGVGWDYEQYF. The CDR3 region has the DNA TGTGCCAGCAGCCCCTCCCTGGCAGGGGTAGGTTGGGATTACGAGCAGTACTTC.

J is TRBJ2-3 and V is TRBV10-3; 13 bases map to TRBD2. Germline V CDR1 and CDR2: ENHRY, SYGVKD. Trimming at V came to 7 bases and at J to 6 bases, leaving 13 bases not matched to a gene. The CDR3 is 17 amino acids. CDR3 coding DNA: TGTGCCATCACTCAACGGACTAGCGGGAGTGGGTCGGATACGCAGTATTTT. Amino acids: CAITQRTSGSGSDTQYF.

The sample holds many counts of this clonotype. The chain carries TRBV7-3 and TRBJ2-5; D assignment may be TRBD1 or TRBD2 (5 bases each). Germline CDR1 reads SGHTA; CDR2 reads FQGTGA. V was pared by 5 bases and J by 7 bases, with 14 bases between. This CDR3 comprises 13 residues. This chain's CDR3 is CASSPGDPLTQYF. The CDR3, as DNA: TGTGCCAGCAGCCCTGGGGACCCACTGACCCAGTACTTC. The whole variable domain, filled in from reference TRBV7-3 and TRBJ2-5, reads GAGVSQTPSNKVTEKGKYVELRCDPISGHTALYWYRQSLGQGPEFLIYFQGTGAADDSGLPNDRFFAVRPEGSVSTLKIQRTERGDSAVYLCASSPGDPLTQYFGPGTRLLVL.

The gene calls are TRBV10-3 and TRBJ1-1, with 8 bases lining up with TRBD1. With V trimmed by 4 bases and J by 0 bases, 7 bases remained unmatched. The CDR3 is made up of 16 amino acids. Germline V gene sequence: CDR1 ENHRY, CDR2 SYGVKD. The CDR3 coding sequence is TGTGCCATCAGTGTTCAGGGGGCAGGAATGAACACTGAAGCTTTCTTT. Its translation: CAISVQGAGMNTEAFF.

The chain links TRBV12-3 or TRBV12-4 to TRBJ2-1; 7 nucleotides align to TRBD1. J gave up 7 bases and V 5 bases, and 8 bases lay outside the gene matches. The CDR3 runs to 14 residues. CDR3 sequence: CASSLEQGINEQFF. The CDR3 DNA reads TGTGCCAGCAGTCTCGAACAGGGGATAAATGAGCAGTTCTTC.

This clonotype was recorded many times. This chain uses TRBV14 with TRBJ1-1, with D hard to call. The germline V gene encodes CDR1 SGHDN and CDR2 FVKESK. This CDR3 region has 15 residues. The ends were cut back, 4 bases at V and 2 bases at J, with 14 bases in the middle. CDR3 coding DNA: TGTGCCAGCAGCCTTCTTCCGGCCTACAACACTGAAGCTTTCTTT. Translation: CASSLLPAYNTEAFF.

The sample holds many counts of this clonotype. This chain joins TRBV7-2 and TRBJ2-7; D is possibly TRBD1 (6 bases). V was clipped by 5 bases and J by 1 base, with 15 bases between them. The germline CDR1 and CDR2 sequences are SGHTA and FQGNSA. The CDR3 runs to 15 residues. CDR3 coding DNA: TGTGCCAGCAGCCTCGCGGGCAGGGGATCCTACGAGCAGTACTTC. Translation gives CASSLAGRGSYEQYF.

This clonotype was observed a handful of times. The V and J genes are TRBV7-3 and TRBJ1-2, with 7 bases aligning to TRBD1. J was trimmed by 8 bases and V by 6 bases; bases with no gene match: 9. The CDR3 contains 13 residues. Germline loops: CDR1 SGHTA, CDR2 FQGTGA. CDR3 protein: CASSAPRDSGYTF. The CDR3 DNA sequence: TGTGCCAGCAGTGCTCCCCGGGACAGCGGCTACACCTTC.

The chain couples TRBV20-1 to TRBJ1-4; TRBD1 agrees at 8 bases. CDR1 is DFQATT, CDR2 SNEGSKA, per germline (reference sequence). The CDR3 is made up of 17 amino acids. Trimming took 0 bases from V and 7 from J; bases not matched to a gene: 13. CDR3 residues: CSARDNGAGGSSEKLFF. The DNA for the CDR3 is TGCAGTGCTAGAGATAACGGGGCAGGGGGCTCTTCTGAAAAACTGTTTTTT.

This clonotype was observed many times. This rearrangement joins TRBV7-2 to TRBJ2-5; D is ambiguous. The germline gives CDR1 SGHTA, CDR2 FQGNSA. There are 14 residues in the CDR3. The V gene lost 4 bases and the J gene lost 0 bases, with 9 bases spanning the gap. This CDR3 reads CASSSIRNQETQYF. CDR3 nucleotide sequence: TGTGCCAGCAGCTCAATTAGGAACCAAGAGACCCAGTACTTC.

This clonotype was seen at least ten times. The CDR3 protein is CASSRTSGGALEQYF. The CDR3 DNA reads as TGTGCCAGCAGCCGTACTAGCGGGGGTGCCCTGGAGCAGTACTTC. This chain uses TRBV12-3 or TRBV12-4 with TRBJ2-7, with 11 bases that match TRBD2. The CDR3 length is 15 residues. V shed 6 bases, J shed 7 bases, and the junction held 11 bases outside the gene matches.

The J gene is TRBJ1-1, the V gene TRBV2; 7 positions agree with TRBD1. The CDR3 is 14 amino acids. The germline gives CDR1 SNHLY, CDR2 FYNNEI. With 6 bases clipped from V and 6 bases from J, the junction kept 10 bases outside the gene matches. CDR3 DNA: TGTGCCAGCAGCCACCTAGGGGGCCCACCTGAAGCTTTCTTT. Translating it yields CASSHLGGPPEAFF. Complete variable domain (other parts from reference TRBV2 and TRBJ1-1): EPEVTQTPSHQVTQMGQEVILRCVPISNHLYFYWYRQILGQKVEFLVSFYNNEISEKSEIFDDQFSVERPDGSNFTLKIRSTKLEDSAMYFCASSHLGGPPEAFFGQGTRLTVV.